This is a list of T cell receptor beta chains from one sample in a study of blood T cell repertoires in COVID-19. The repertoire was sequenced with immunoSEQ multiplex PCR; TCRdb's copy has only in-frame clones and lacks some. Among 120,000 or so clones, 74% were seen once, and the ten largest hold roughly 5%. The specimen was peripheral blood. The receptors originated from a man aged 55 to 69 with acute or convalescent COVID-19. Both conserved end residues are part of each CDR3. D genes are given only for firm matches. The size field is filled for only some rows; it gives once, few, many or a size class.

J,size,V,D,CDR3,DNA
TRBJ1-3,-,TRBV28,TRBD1,CASSEQNRGVNTIYF,TGTGCCAGCAGTGAACAAAACAGGGGAGTAAACACCATATATTTT
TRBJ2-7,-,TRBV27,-,CASSLEAGPARRGYEQYF,TGTGCCAGCAGTTTAGAGGCTGGGCCCGCTCGGAGGGGATACGAGCAGTACTTC
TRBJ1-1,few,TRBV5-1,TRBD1,CASSTDRGTEAFF,TGCGCCAGCAGCACGGACAGGGGCACTGAAGCTTTCTTT
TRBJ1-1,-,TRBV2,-,CASGGQSNTEAFF,TGTGCCAGCGGGGGACAAAGTAACACTGAAGCTTTCTTT
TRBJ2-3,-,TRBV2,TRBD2,CASSDSGLADTQYF,TGTGCCAGCAGTGACTCCGGACTAGCGGATACGCAGTATTTT
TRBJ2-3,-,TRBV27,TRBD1,CASRKQGAHTQYF,TGTGCCAGCAGAAAACAGGGGGCACATACGCAGTATTTT
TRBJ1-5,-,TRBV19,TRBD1,CASRDGTVNQPQHF,TGTGCCAGTAGAGATGGGACAGTCAATCAGCCCCAGCATTTT
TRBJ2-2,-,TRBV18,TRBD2,CASSPRLAGGRSTGELFF,TGTGCCAGCTCACCACGACTAGCGGGAGGGCGTAGCACCGGGGAGCTGTTTTTT
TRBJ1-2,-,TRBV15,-,CATSRGTGGINYGYTF,TGTGCCACCAGCAGGGGAACCGGAGGGATTAACTATGGCTACACCTTC
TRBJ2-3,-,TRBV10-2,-,CASSGIANTQYF,TGCGCCAGCAGTGGAATAGCCAATACGCAGTATTTT
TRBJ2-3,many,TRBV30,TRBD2,CAWSVPRRAAGETDTQYF,TGTGCCTGGAGTGTACCCCGGAGGGCAGCGGGAGAAACAGATACGCAGTATTTT
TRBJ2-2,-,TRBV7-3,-,CASSLRPPNGELFF,TGTGCCAGCAGCTTACGCCCGCCTAACGGGGAGCTGTTTTTT
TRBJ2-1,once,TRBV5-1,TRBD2,CASSSKTSGGYNEQFF,TGCGCCAGCAGCTCAAAGACTAGCGGGGGATACAATGAGCAGTTCTTC
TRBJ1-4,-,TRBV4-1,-,CASSQDPRGGNEKLFF,TGCGCCAGCAGCCAAGACCCCCGGGGGGGTAACGAAAAACTGTTTTTT